The next 12 T cell receptor beta chains were all read from a single sample in a study of cytomegalovirus exposure and HLA in healthy donors. PCR primers comprised 60 Vbeta and 13 Jbeta primers. Clones were read by immunoSEQ multiplex PCR, and TCRdb kept only the in-frame ones, dropping some. The sample lists some 130,000 clones, roughly three quarters occurring once. Material for sequencing was PBMCs. Source of these receptors: a man aged 18 to 29 in good health and CMV-seronegative.

The chain links TRBV9 to TRBJ1-4, with a weak D call TRBD1 (6 bases). The V gene's germline CDR1 is SGDLS and CDR2 YYNGEE. V was clipped by 0 bases and J by 6 bases, with 12 bases between them. This CDR3 is 15 amino acids long. CDR3 in DNA: TGTGCCAGCAGCGTAGGTGGACAGTGGGATGAAAAACTGTTTTTT. Encoded protein: CASSVGGQWDEKLFF. Drawing the rest from reference TRBV9 and TRBJ1-4, the complete variable domain is DSGVTQTPKHLITATGQRVTLRCSPRSGDLSVYWYQQSLDQGLQFLIQYYNGEERAKGNILERFSAQQFPDLHSELNLSSLELGDSALYFCASSVGGQWDEKLFFGSGTQLSVL.

The V call is TRBV13, the J call TRBJ2-7; possible D gene TRBD2, 5 bases. The ends were cut back, 5 bases at V and 7 bases at J, with 15 bases in the middle. Germline V gene lookup returns CDR1 PRHDT and CDR2 FYEKMQ (reference sequence). CDR3 length: 13 residues. The CDR3 loop reads CASSPGLGGEQYV. The CDR3 DNA follows: TGTGCCAGCAGCCCTGGACTTGGTGGGGAGCAGTACGTC.

This rearrangement joins TRBV6-5 to TRBJ2-6; TRBD1 might be the D (6 bases). There are 16 residues in the CDR3. V was shortened by 0 bases and J by 4 bases, with 10 bases between the two germline ends. CDR1 and CDR2 (germline): MNHEY, SVGAGI. The CDR3 protein is CASSYSAGDGANVLTF. The CDR3 bases are TGTGCCAGCAGTTACTCTGCAGGGGACGGGGCCAACGTCCTGACTTTC.

The chain employs TRBV19 and TRBJ1-1, with a tentative D call TRBD1 (5 bases). Germline lookup yields CDR1 LNHDA and CDR2 SQIVND (reference sequence). V lost 7 bases to trimming and J lost 0 bases, with 9 bases between them. This CDR3 comprises 13 residues. The CDR3 spells CASITGLNTEAFF. The CDR3 DNA reads as TGTGCCAGTATTACAGGTTTGAACACTGAAGCTTTCTTT.

The rearrangement links TRBV7-2 to TRBJ1-5; tentatively, D is TRBD1 (6 bases). V shed 2 bases and J shed 5 bases, with 10 bases lying between them. The CDR3 spans 14 residues. Germline CDR1 is SGHTA and CDR2 is FQGNSA. The CDR3 sequence is CASSLFGTHQPQHF. In DNA, the CDR3 is TGTGCCAGCAGCTTATTTGGGACACATCAGCCCCAGCATTTT.

This clone was found once. The chain uses TRBV7-2 and TRBJ2-7; 8 bases agree with TRBD1. From germline, CDR1 is SGHTA and CDR2 FQGNSA. The CDR3 spans 12 residues. Trimming at V came to 6 bases and at J to 6 bases, leaving 4 bases not matched to a gene. The CDR3 coding sequence is TGTGCCAGCAGTCGACAGGGGCGCGAGCAGTACTTC. Residues: CASSRQGREQYF. Variable domain in full (rest from reference TRBV7-2 and TRBJ2-7): GAGVSQSPSNKVTEKGKDVELRCDPISGHTALYWYRQSLGQGLEFLIYFQGNSAPDKSGLPSDRFSAERTGGSVSTLTIQRTQQEDSAVYLCASSRQGREQYFGPGTRLTVT.

The chain has TRBV11-2 and TRBJ2-7; D may be TRBD1 (6 bases). CDR1 and CDR2 from the germline V gene are SGHAT and FQNNGV. This CDR3 is built from 17 residues. V was shortened by 1 base and J by 3 bases, with 19 bases between the two germline ends. DNA of the CDR3: TGTGCCAGCAGCTTAGGGCCGACGGGGACACCCAGCTACGAGCAGTACTTC. Protein sequence: CASSLGPTGTPSYEQYF.

The chain combines TRBV15 with TRBJ1-1, with D maybe TRBD1 (5 bases). The CDR3 covers 14 residues. Germline assignment: CDR1 LNHNV and CDR2 YYDKDF (reference sequence). Trimming shortened V by 0 bases and J by 4 bases, and 9 bases separated the two germline ends. CDR3 protein: CATSRDLQGTEAFF. The CDR3 bases are TGTGCCACCAGCAGAGATTTGCAGGGCACTGAAGCTTTCTTT. Supplemented by reference TRBV15 and TRBJ1-1, the full variable domain reads DAMVIQNPRYQVTQFGKPVTLSCSQTLNHNVMYWYQQKSSQAPKLLFHYYDKDFNNEADTPDNFQSRRPNTSFCFLDIRSPGLGDTAMYLCATSRDLQGTEAFFGQGTRLTVV.

The rearrangement uses TRBV7-9 and TRBJ2-3; no clear D gene. Germline CDR1 reads SEHNR; CDR2 reads FQNEAQ (reference sequence). This CDR3 region has 11 residues. The V end was cut by 3 bases, the J end by 6 bases, with 4 bases between. CDR3 protein: CASSFMDTQYF. The CDR3 DNA reads as TGTGCCAGCAGCTTTATGGATACGCAGTATTTT.

The genes are TRBV28 and TRBJ1-1; D gene uncertain. The CDR3 is made up of 15 amino acids. Germline CDR1 MDHEN, CDR2 SYDVKM. The germline V and J ends were trimmed by 7 bases and 1 base, with 16 bases remaining between them. The CDR3 is CASIPPVGGNTEAFF. DNA for the CDR3: TGTGCCAGCATTCCCCCCGTGGGAGGGAACACTGAAGCTTTCTTT.

The genes are TRBV5-1 and TRBJ2-7; no reliable D call. The CDR3 totals 14 residues. Trimming left V 1 base short and J 1 base short, with 9 bases between. The germline gives CDR1 SGHRS, CDR2 YFSETQ. CDR3 protein: CASSLTVLSYEQYF. For the CDR3, the DNA is TGCGCCAGCAGCTTGACAGTCCTTTCCTACGAGCAGTACTTC.

The chain has TRBV21-1 and TRBJ1-3; the table's D call TRBD1 went unverified against the DNA. TRBV21-1 is a listed pseudogene. CDR3 size: 19 residues. Written as DNA, the CDR3 is TGTGCCAGCAGCAAAGCGGCACAGCTACTTATTCTCTCTGGAAACACCATATATTTT. Residues: CASSKAAQLLILSGNTIYF.